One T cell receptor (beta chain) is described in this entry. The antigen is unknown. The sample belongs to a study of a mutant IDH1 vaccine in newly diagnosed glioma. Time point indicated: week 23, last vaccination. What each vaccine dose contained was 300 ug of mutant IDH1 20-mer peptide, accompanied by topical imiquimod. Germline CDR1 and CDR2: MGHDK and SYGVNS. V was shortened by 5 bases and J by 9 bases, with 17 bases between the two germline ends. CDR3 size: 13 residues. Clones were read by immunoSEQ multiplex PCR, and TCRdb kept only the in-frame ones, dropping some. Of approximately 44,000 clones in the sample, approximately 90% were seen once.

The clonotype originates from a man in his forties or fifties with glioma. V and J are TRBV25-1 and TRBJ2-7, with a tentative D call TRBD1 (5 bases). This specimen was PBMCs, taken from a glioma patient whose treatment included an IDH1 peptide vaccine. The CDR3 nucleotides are TGTGCCAGCAGTAGGGGTAGGACGCCGGGGCAGTACTTC. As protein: CASSRGRTPGQYF.